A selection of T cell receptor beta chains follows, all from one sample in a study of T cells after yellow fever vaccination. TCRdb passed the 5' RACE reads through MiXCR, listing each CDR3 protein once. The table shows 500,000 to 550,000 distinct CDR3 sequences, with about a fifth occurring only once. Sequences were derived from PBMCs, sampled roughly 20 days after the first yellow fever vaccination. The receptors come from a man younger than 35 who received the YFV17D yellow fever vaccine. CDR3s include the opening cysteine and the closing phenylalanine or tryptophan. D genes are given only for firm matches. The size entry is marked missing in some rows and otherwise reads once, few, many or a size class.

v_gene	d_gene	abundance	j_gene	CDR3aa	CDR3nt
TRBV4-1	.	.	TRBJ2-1	CASSQGGINEQFF	TGCGCCAGCAGCCAAGGAGGGATCAACGAGCAGTTCTTC
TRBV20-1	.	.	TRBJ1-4	CSAPARANEKLFF	TGCAGTGCTCCTGCCAGGGCCAATGAAAAACTGTTTTTT
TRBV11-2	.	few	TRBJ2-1	CASSYREGSYNEQFF	TGTGCCAGCAGCTACAGGGAGGGGAGCTACAATGAGCAGTTCTTC
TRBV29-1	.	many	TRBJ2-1	CSAERPGNEQFF	TGCAGCGCCGAGAGACCAGGGAATGAGCAGTTCTTC
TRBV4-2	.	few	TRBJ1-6	CASSPQLSLEEPLHF	TGTGCCAGCAGCCCGCAGCTGTCCCTCGAGGAACCCCTCCACTTT
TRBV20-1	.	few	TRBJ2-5	CSASQGRETQYF	TGCAGTGCTAGTCAGGGACGGGAGACCCAGTACTTC
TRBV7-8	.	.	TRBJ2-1	CASSSTRLTYNEQFF	TGTGCCAGCAGCTCTACCCGTCTAACCTACAATGAGCAGTTCTTC
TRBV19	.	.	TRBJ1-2	CASSASGEANYGYTF	TGTGCCAGTAGTGCCTCCGGGGAAGCTAACTATGGCTACACCTTC
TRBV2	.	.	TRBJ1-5	CASTAGTLSNQPQHF	TGTGCCAGCACCGCCGGGACCCTTAGCAATCAGCCCCAGCATTTT
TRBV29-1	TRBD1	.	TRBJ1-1	CSVDWDRPSEAFF	TGCAGCGTGGATTGGGACAGGCCCTCCGAAGCTTTCTTT
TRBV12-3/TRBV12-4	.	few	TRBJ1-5	CASSVNSGNQPQHF	TGTGCCAGCAGTGTGAATAGTGGCAATCAGCCCCAGCATTTT
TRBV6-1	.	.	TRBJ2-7	CASSSRGRNEQYF	TGTGCCAGCTCGAGTAGGGGGAGGAACGAGCAGTACTTC
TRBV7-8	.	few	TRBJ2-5	CASSWGDLRETQYF	TGTGCCAGCAGCTGGGGGGACCTGCGGGAGACCCAGTACTTC
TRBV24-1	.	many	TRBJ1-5	CATSVGGADSAQHF	TGTGCCACCAGTGTCGGGGGGGCGGATTCAGCCCAGCATTTT
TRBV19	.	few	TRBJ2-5	CASSTRVRETQYF	TGTGCCAGTAGTACCCGAGTTAGAGAGACCCAGTACTTC
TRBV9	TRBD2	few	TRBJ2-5	CASSVEPGLAGGQYF	TGTGCCAGCAGCGTAGAACCGGGACTAGCGGGGGGGCAGTACTTC
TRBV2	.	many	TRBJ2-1	CASSEMGGSGLYNEQFF	TGTGCCAGCAGTGAAATGGGAGGTTCCGGACTTTACAATGAGCAGTTCTTC
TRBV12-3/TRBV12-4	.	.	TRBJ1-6	CASSPGYRNSPLHF	TGTGCCAGCAGCCCAGGGTACCGAAATTCACCCCTCCACTTT
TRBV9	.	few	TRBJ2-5	CASSGRLDETQYF	TGTGCCAGCAGCGGCAGACTAGACGAGACCCAGTACTTC
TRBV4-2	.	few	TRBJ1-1	CASSQDFIVGTEAFF	TGTGCCAGCAGCCAAGATTTTATTGTAGGCACTGAAGCTTTCTTT
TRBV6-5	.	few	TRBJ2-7	CAIQPLVVEQYF	TGTGCAATCCAGCCTCTCGTCGTCGAGCAGTACTTC
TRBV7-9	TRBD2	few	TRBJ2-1	CASSPPAGGQWNEQFF	TGTGCCAGCAGCCCACCGGCGGGGGGGCAATGGAATGAGCAGTTCTTC
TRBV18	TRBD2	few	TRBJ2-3	CASSPGTSGYTDTQYF	TGTGCCAGCTCACCAGGGACTAGCGGTTACACAGATACGCAGTATTTT
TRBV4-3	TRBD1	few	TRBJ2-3	CASSQATGFTDTQYF	TGCGCCAGCAGCCAAGCGACAGGGTTCACAGATACGCAGTATTTT
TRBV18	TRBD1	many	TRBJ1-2	CASSPTAEGQALRTF	TGTGCCAGCTCACCTACAGCCGAGGGACAGGCACTACGCACCTTC
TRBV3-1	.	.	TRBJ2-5	CASSQDRQGRETQYF	TGTGCCAGCAGCCAAGATCGCCAGGGGAGAGAGACCCAGTACTTC
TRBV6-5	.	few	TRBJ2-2	CASSYSGRGLNTGELFF	TGTGCCAGCAGTTACTCGGGGAGGGGGTTAAACACCGGGGAGCTGTTTTTT
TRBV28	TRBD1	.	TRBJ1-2	CASRRPDRAYGYTF	TGTGCCAGCAGGCGGCCGGACAGGGCCTATGGCTACACCTTC
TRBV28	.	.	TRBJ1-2	CASSRFLQGDYGYTF	TGTGCCAGCAGTCGGTTTTTACAGGGTGACTATGGCTACACCTTC
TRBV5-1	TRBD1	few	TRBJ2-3	CASGGQGVDTQYF	TGCGCCAGCGGCGGACAGGGGGTGGATACGCAGTATTTT
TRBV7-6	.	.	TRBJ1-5	CASGPGPLQPQHF	TGTGCCAGCGGGCCAGGGCCTCTTCAGCCCCAGCATTTT
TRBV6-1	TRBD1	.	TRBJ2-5	CASSLLQGVGLETQYF	TGTGCCAGCAGTCTTCTACAGGGGGTTGGTCTCGAGACCCAGTACTTC
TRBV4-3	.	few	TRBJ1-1	CASSQDSQSTEAFF	TGCGCCAGCAGCCAAGACAGTCAGAGCACTGAAGCTTTCTTT
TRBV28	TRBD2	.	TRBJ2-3	CASSPGLVRDTQYF	TGTGCCAGCAGCCCCGGACTAGTAAGGGATACGCAGTATTTT
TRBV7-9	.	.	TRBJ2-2	CASSGGDGNTGELFF	TGTGCCAGCAGCGGAGGCGATGGCAACACCGGGGAGCTGTTTTTT
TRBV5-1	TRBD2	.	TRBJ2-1	CASSSGLAGAGLYNEQFF	TGCGCCAGCAGCTCGGGACTAGCGGGGGCCGGACTTTACAATGAGCAGTTCTTC
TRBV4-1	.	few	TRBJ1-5	CASSQGAPAGYSNQPQHF	TGCGCCAGCAGCCAAGGGGCTCCGGCAGGGTATAGCAATCAGCCCCAGCATTTT
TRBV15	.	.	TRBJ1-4	CATNNGEGNEKLFF	TGTGCCACTAATAACGGAGAGGGTAATGAAAAACTGTTTTTT
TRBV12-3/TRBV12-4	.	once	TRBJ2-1	CASSFYHEQFF	TGTGCCAGCAGTTTTTATCATGAGCAGTTCTTC
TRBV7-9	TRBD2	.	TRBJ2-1	CASSPTTAGGIYNEQFF	TGTGCCAGCAGCCCCACCACAGCGGGGGGCATCTACAATGAGCAGTTCTTC
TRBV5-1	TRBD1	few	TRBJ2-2	CASSLTSGQGYTGELFF	TGCGCCAGCAGCCTCACATCGGGACAGGGTTACACCGGGGAGCTGTTTTTT
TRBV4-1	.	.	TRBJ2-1	CASSQTARGLFHEQFF	TGCGCCAGCAGCCAAACCGCCAGGGGCCTATTCCATGAGCAGTTCTTC
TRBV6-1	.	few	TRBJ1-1	CASSDAAMNTEAFF	TGTGCCAGCAGTGACGCAGCTATGAACACTGAAGCTTTCTTT
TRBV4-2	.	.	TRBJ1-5	CASSAGGVGGSNQPQHF	TGTGCCAGCAGCGCGGGGGGCGTCGGGGGAAGCAATCAGCCCCAGCATTTT
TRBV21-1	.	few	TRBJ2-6	CASSKMGFSGANVLTF	TGTGCCAGCAGCAAGATGGGGTTTTCTGGGGCCAACGTCCTGACTTTC
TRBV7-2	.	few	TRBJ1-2	CASSFSRTLINYGYTF	TGTGCCAGCAGTTTCTCTCGGACGCTTATTAACTATGGCTACACCTTC
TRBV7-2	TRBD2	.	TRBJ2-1	CASSLAVAGGVPYNEQFF	TGTGCCAGCAGCTTAGCAGTAGCGGGGGGTGTCCCCTACAATGAGCAGTTCTTC
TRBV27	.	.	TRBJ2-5	CASSSQGGRTQYF	TGTGCCAGCAGTTCTCAGGGGGGAAGGACCCAGTACTTC
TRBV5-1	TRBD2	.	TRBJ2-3	CASSPGLAGLSTDTQYF	TGCGCCAGCAGCCCGGGACTAGCGGGCCTCAGCACAGATACGCAGTATTTT
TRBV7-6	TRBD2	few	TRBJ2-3	CASSLRGGGRLAGGTDTQYF	TGTGCCAGCAGCTTAAGAGGTGGCGGTCGACTAGCGGGGGGCACAGATACGCAGTATTTT
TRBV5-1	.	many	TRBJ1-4	CASSLGTTNEKLFF	TGCGCCAGCAGCTTGGGGACAACTAATGAAAAACTGTTTTTT
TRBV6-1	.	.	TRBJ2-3	CASSDSPTDTQYF	TGTGCCAGCAGTGATTCGCCCACAGATACGCAGTATTTT
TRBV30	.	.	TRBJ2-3	CAGDPSTDTQYF	TGTGCCGGCGACCCAAGCACAGATACGCAGTATTTT
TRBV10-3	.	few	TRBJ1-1	CAIKAEAMDTEAFF	TGTGCCATCAAGGCGGAGGCTATGGACACTGAAGCTTTCTTT